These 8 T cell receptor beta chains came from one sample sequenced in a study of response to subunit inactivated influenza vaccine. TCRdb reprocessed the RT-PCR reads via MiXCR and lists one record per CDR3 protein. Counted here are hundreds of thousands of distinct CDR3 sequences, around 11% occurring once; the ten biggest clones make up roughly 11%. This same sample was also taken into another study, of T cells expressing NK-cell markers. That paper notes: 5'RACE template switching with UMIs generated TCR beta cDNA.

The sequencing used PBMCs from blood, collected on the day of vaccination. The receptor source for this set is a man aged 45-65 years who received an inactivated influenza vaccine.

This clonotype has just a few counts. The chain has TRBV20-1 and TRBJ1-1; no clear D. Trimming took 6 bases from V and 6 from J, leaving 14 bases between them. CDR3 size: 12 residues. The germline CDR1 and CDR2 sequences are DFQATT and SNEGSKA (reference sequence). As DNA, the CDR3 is TGCAGTGCCGTACCCCTTTTCGCTGAAGCTTTCTTT. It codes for CSAVPLFAEAFF.

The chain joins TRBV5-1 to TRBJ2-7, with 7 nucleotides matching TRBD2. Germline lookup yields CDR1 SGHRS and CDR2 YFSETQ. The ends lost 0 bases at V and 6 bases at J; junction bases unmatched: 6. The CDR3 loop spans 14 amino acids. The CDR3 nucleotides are TGCGCCAGCAGCTTGGTGGGAGGGTGGGTCGAGCAGTACTTC. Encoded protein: CASSLVGGWVEQYF.

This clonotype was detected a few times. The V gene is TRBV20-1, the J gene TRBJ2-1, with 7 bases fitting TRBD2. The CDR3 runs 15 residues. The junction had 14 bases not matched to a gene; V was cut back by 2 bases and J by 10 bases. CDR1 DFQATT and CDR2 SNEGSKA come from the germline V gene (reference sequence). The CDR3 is CSARSGRGIWGEQFF. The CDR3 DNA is TGCAGTGCTAGATCGGGGCGGGGGATTTGGGGAGAGCAGTTCTTC.

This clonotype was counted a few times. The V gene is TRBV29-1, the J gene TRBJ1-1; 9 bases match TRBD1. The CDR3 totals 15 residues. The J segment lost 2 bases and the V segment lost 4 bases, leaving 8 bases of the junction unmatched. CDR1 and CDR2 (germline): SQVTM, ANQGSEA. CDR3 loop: CSVGGTGTGNTEAFF. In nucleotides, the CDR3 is TGCAGCGTTGGTGGGACAGGGACGGGTAACACTGAAGCTTTCTTT.

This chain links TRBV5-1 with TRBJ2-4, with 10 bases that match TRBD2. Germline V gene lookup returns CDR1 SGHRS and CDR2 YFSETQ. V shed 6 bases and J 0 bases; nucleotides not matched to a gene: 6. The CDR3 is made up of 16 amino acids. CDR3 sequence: CASTSSGSGAKNIQYF. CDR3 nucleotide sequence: TGCGCCAGCACCTCTAGCGGGAGTGGAGCCAAAAACATTCAGTACTTC.

CDR3 sequence reads: CSARTVTEAFF. The CDR3 region has the DNA TGCAGTGCACGGACAGTCACTGAAGCTTTCTTT. J is TRBJ1-1 and V is TRBV20-1; weak D call: TRBD1 (6 bases). From germline, CDR1 is DFQATT and CDR2 SNEGSKA (reference sequence). The CDR3 extends over 11 amino acids. Trimming left V 6 bases short and J 4 bases short, with 9 bases between.

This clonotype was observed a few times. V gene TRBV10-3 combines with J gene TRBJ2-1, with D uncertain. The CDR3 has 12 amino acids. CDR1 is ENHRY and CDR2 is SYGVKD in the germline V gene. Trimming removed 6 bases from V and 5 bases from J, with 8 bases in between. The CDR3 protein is CAIREGNNEQFF. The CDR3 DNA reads TGTGCCATCAGGGAAGGCAACAATGAGCAGTTCTTC.

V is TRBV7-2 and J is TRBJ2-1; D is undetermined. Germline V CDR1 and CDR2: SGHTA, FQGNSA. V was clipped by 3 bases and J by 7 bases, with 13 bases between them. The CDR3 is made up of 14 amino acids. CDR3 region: CASSFTYTGNEQFF. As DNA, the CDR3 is TGTGCCAGCAGCTTTACTTACACGGGTAATGAGCAGTTCTTC.